The sequence of this T cell receptor (beta chain) was determined in a study of blood T cell repertoires in COVID-19 (dated by TCRdb to the early 2020s). For the wider study: Samples from collaborators originated in the United States, Italy and Spain and spanned both the acute and convalescent phases of COVID-19. The sample metadata nearly always contained a de-identified subject ID, COVID-19 status, age in years and sex. Where available, HLA class I and class II types were taken from metadata supplied by the sample provider and were not determined by assay-based typing. The material from the prospective study consisted of cDNA or gDNA derived from T cells, B-cell-depleted T cells, or PBMCs. The dataset comprised deeply sampled blood TCRbeta repertoires from subjects exposed to, actively infected with, or recovered from COVID-19. The repertoires were made available in a free public database intended to serve as a resource for research on the immune response to SARS-CoV-2. The samples were drawn from two sources: the first 160 participants of the ongoing ImmuneRACE study, and fewer than 1,500 subjects contributed by 6 global collaborators.

The CDR3 numbers 13 residues from cysteine through phenylalanine. Only CDR3 DNA is held: 39 bases, read in frame from base 1. Relative to germline, V is 8 bases shorter and J is 1 base shorter, with 9 bases between their ends. Via the germline V gene, CDR1 is SGHTA and CDR2 FQGNSA. The full study reports these points: The quantity of clinical and demographic metadata differed by source and by participant and was supplied without curation.

The collaborating institutions used their own protocols to collect whole blood in K2EDTA tubes. For TCRbeta analysis, collaborators shipped samples in one of three forms: frozen whole blood, isolated PBMCs, or DNA extracted from either of those sample types. The immunoSEQ Assay, a bias-controlled multiplex PCR, was used to amplify TCRbeta CDR3 regions from genomic DNA. As for the original processing: Nucleated cell counts per sample were estimated from amplification of reference gene primers within the assay. To quantify the absolute abundance of each unique TCRbeta CDR3 rearrangement, sequence reads were collapsed and filtered. For each sample, productive Simpson clonality was calculated as the square root of Simpson's diversity index across productive rearrangements. TCRdb stores this immuneACCESS table with in-frame sequences only. Part of the clones is absent; in the studies checked, under half of the shortfall reflects unresolved V genes, and no reason is known for the rest. That table furnishes V, J and clone size, whereas the DNA furnished D and trimming. This sample comprises some 110,000 clones, 80% to 85% of them detected only once. The leading ten clones occupy about 16% of the sample.

Concerning this clone: It lacks a known antigen. No qualities accompany the bases; no much larger clone lies one base away.

The chain links TRBV7-2 with TRBJ1-3; the D gene assignment is ambiguous. Sequencing was done on a sample of peripheral blood. The source is an elderly woman with acute or convalescent COVID-19. The DNA reads as follows: TGTGCCAGCCTGACAAGGTCTGGAAACACCATATATTTT. Its coded protein is CASLTRSGNTIYF.